This T cell receptor (beta chain) was sequenced in a study of CD8+ T cells in alopecia areata. cDNA prepared by RNA extraction and subsequent reverse transcription served as the template for sequencing. TCRdb's table, derived via immunoSEQ multiplex PCR, lists solely in-frame clones and lacks some. The sample records 110,000 to 150,000 clones, 58% being singletons. V was trimmed by 4 bases and J by 0 bases, leaving 15 bases between them. The CDR3 sequence is 16 residues long. Germline CDR1 reads SGHDT; CDR2 reads YYEEEE. The source is a human donor with alopecia areata. The rearrangement joins TRBV5-6 to TRBJ2-3; D unresolved. This sample comprised CD4+ T cells sorted from blood, obtained at week 0. CDR3: CASSLTLESSTDTQYF. In DNA form, the CDR3 reads TGTGCCAGCAGCCTTACCCTCGAGTCTAGCACAGATACGCAGTATTTT.